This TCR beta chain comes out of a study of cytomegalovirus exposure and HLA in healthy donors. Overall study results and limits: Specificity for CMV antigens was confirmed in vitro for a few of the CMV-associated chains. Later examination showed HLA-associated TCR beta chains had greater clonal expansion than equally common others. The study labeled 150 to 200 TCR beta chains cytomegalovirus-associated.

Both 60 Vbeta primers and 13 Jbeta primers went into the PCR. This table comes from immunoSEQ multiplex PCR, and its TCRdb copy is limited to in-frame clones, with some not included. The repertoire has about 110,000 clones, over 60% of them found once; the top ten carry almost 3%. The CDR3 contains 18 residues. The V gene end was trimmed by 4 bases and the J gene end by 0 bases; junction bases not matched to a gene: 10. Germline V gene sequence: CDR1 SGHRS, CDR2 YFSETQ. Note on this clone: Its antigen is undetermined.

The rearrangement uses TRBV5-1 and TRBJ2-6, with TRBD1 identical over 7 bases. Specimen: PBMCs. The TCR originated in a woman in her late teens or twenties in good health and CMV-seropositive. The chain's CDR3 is CASSHNRGSYSGANVLTF. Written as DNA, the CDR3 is TGCGCCAGCAGCCATAACAGGGGAAGCTACTCTGGGGCCAACGTCCTGACTTTC.